This T cell receptor (beta chain) was observed in a study of T cell repertoires in cytomegalovirus infection. TCRdb re-called the reads with MiXCR, one entry per CDR3 protein. The repertoire holds some 350,000 distinct CDR3 sequences, roughly 29% seen once, with around 18% in the top ten. CDR1 SGHAT and CDR2 FQNNGV come from the germline V gene. The CDR3 spans 13 residues. The V end was cut by 0 bases, the J end by 7 bases, with 7 bases between. This clonotype has a count of ten or more. Its antigen is not identified. This clonotype was sampled from a human donor in good health (CMV status not recorded). Some clones in this sample may be carry-over from other donors' samples. The sample consisted of cultured PBMCs, taken from culture after CMV antigen stimulation. The chain joins TRBV11-2 to TRBJ1-5; D gene unclear. CDR3 nucleotide sequence: TGTGCCAGCAGCTTAGAAGTCGGGCAGCCCCAGCATTTT. It is translated as CASSLEVGQPQHF.